Below are 28 T cell receptor beta chains sequenced from a single sample in a study of control samples from healthy donors and cancer patients. Produced via immunoSEQ multiplex PCR; TCRdb's table is partial and in-frame only. The data hold approximately 20,000 clones, with approximately 80% observed a single time. The sample taken for sequencing was PBMCs. The receptors shown here come from a woman aged 70 to 79 with lung cancer.

This chain uses TRBV5-1 with TRBJ2-7; D ambiguous. Germline values: CDR1 SGHRS, CDR2 YFSETQ. Trimming left V 4 bases short and J 1 base short, with 12 bases between. The CDR3 sequence is 14 residues long. CDR3 nucleotides: TGCGCCAGCAGCCTGAGTGTGGAGTCCTACGAGCAGTACTTC. Translating it yields CASSLSVESYEQYF.

The chain has TRBV28 and TRBJ2-6; possible D gene TRBD1, 5 bases. V was clipped by 4 bases and J by 1 base, with 8 bases between them. The CDR3 consists of 15 residues. Germline V gene lookup returns CDR1 MDHEN and CDR2 SYDVKM. CDR3 region: CASSSGKSGANVLTF. CDR3 nucleotides: TGTGCCAGCAGTTCAGGGAAATCTGGGGCCAACGTCCTGACTTTC.

The chain couples TRBV12-3 or TRBV12-4 to TRBJ1-5; 7 bases line up with TRBD1. The V and J ends lost 6 bases and 5 bases, in that order; junction bases with no gene match: 4. The CDR3 runs 13 residues. CDR3 nucleotides: TGTGCCAGCAGCGACAGGGCGTATCAGCCCCAGCATTTT. Its translation: CASSDRAYQPQHF.

The table lists this clone with a count of one. The J gene is TRBJ1-5, the V gene TRBV21-1. TRBV21-1 is recorded as a pseudogene. CDR3 length: 15 amino acids. The CDR3 spells CASSKLNYSNQPQHF. CDR3 in DNA: TGTGCCAGCAGCAAGCTGAATTATAGCAATCAGCCCCAGCATTTT.

This clone has just a few counts. This rearrangement joins TRBV9 to TRBJ1-5; perhaps TRBD1 as D (5 bases). V was clipped by 4 bases and J by 3 bases, with 14 bases between them. Germline CDR1 and CDR2: SGDLS and YYNGEE. CDR3 length equals 15 residues. CDR3 amino acids: CASSPRDGYNQPQHF. CDR3 DNA: TGTGCCAGCAGCCCTCGGGACGGCTACAATCAGCCCCAGCATTTT.

V and J are TRBV12-3 or TRBV12-4 and TRBJ2-7; tentatively, D is TRBD1 (5 bases). The CDR3 has 13 amino acids. V lost 3 bases, J lost 2 bases, and 8 bases lay in between. The CDR3 spells CASSFDSPYEQYF. The CDR3 bases are TGTGCCAGCAGTTTCGACAGCCCCTACGAGCAGTACTTC.

The J gene is TRBJ2-7, the V gene TRBV28; D not resolved. V was trimmed by 9 bases and J by 2 bases, leaving 11 bases between them. The germline V gene encodes CDR1 MDHEN and CDR2 SYDVKM. The CDR3 is made up of 12 amino acids. The CDR3 DNA sequence: TGTGCCAGTACCCAATCAGCCTACGAGCAGTACTTC. Residues: CASTQSAYEQYF.

This chain joins TRBV3-1 (or the pseudogene TRBV3-2) and TRBJ1-5; D might be TRBD1 (6 bases). This CDR3 is 15 amino acids long. Germline V gives CDR1 LGHDT, CDR2 YNNKEL (reference sequence). Between the trimmed V and J ends, which lost 1 base and 2 bases, there was a span of 9 bases. The CDR3 region has the DNA TGTGCCAGCAGCCAAGGGGGGGGCGGCAATCAGCCCCAGCATTTT. Encoded protein: CASSQGGGGNQPQHF.

V and J are TRBV9 and TRBJ1-6; 7 bases are a match to TRBD1. In germline, CDR1 is SGDLS, CDR2 YYNGEE. This CDR3 contains 15 residues. The V and J ends lost 3 bases and 6 bases, in that order; junction bases with no gene match: 6. The CDR3, as DNA: TGTGCCAGCAGCGCGACCGGGACAGTTAATTCACCCCTCCACTTT. Amino acid sequence: CASSATGTVNSPLHF.

J is TRBJ2-1 and V is TRBV5-6, with a weak D call TRBD2 (6 bases). Germline V gene data show CDR1 as SGHDT and CDR2 as YYEEEE. The CDR3 runs 16 residues. V lost 4 bases and J lost 0, with 14 bases in between. This CDR3 is CASSGRRASSYNEQFF. CDR3 coding DNA: TGTGCCAGCAGCGGCCGGAGGGCGAGCTCCTACAATGAGCAGTTCTTC.

The chain couples TRBV2 to TRBJ1-4, with 9 bases identical to TRBD1. Per germline, CDR1 SNHLY and CDR2 FYNNEI. V lost 5 bases to trimming and J lost 6 bases; unmatched junction nucleotides: 4. This CDR3 is 14 amino acids long. The CDR3 loop reads CASSKQGADEKLFF. CDR3 nucleotide sequence: TGTGCCAGCAGTAAACAGGGGGCAGATGAAAAACTGTTTTTT.

This chain uses TRBV11-3 with TRBJ2-3, with 10 bases identical to TRBD1. Germline V lookup: CDR1 SGHNT, CDR2 YENEEA. This CDR3 has 15 residues. The V and J ends lost 5 bases and 2 bases, in that order; junction bases with no gene match: 4. CDR3 protein: CASSPDRGYTDTQYF. In DNA form, the CDR3 reads TGTGCCAGCAGCCCGGACAGGGGGTACACAGATACGCAGTATTTT.

The rearrangement links TRBV24-1 to TRBJ1-2, with D possibly TRBD1 on 5 matching bases. V was shortened by 2 bases and J by 5 bases, with 14 bases between the two germline ends. The CDR3 consists of 15 residues. Germline V gene lookup returns CDR1 KGHDR and CDR2 SFDVKD. In DNA form, the CDR3 reads TGTGCCACCAGTGATTCGAAGGGACGGCAATATGGCTACACCTTC. Translating gives CATSDSKGRQYGYTF.

The chain is built from TRBV7-2 and TRBJ2-5; D may be TRBD1 (5 bases). Trimming removed 0 bases at V and 3 bases at J, with 5 bases between. Germline V gene sequence: CDR1 SGHTA, CDR2 FQGNSA. This CDR3 region has 13 residues. As DNA, the CDR3 is TGTGCCAGCAGCTTAGCCAGGGAAGAGACCCAGTACTTC. It yields the protein CASSLAREETQYF.

This clone turned up a few times. The chain combines TRBV2 with TRBJ2-7, with TRBD2 matching 7 bases. This CDR3 has 14 residues. Germline-derived CDR1 and CDR2 are SNHLY and FYNNEI. V trimming: 6 bases; J trimming: 7 bases; junction bases outside the gene matches: 12. The chain's CDR3 is CASSATSNEGEQYF. The CDR3 nucleotides are TGTGCCAGCAGCGCGACTAGCAACGAGGGGGAGCAGTACTTC.

The genes are TRBV7-8 and TRBJ2-6; D assignment may be TRBD1 or TRBD2 (6 bases each). The CDR3 extends over 16 amino acids. Deletions cut 1 base from V and 6 bases from J, with 13 bases between. Per germline, CDR1 SGHVS and CDR2 FQNEAQ. The CDR3 protein is CASSLGGGREANVLTF. DNA of the CDR3: TGTGCCAGCAGCTTAGGTGGGGGGCGCGAGGCCAACGTCCTGACTTTC.

V gene TRBV30 combines with J gene TRBJ2-2, with 8 bases identical to TRBD1. The germline gives CDR1 GTSNPN, CDR2 SVGIG (reference sequence). V trimming: 7 bases; J trimming: 2 bases; junction bases outside the gene matches: 12. This CDR3 has 16 amino acids. The CDR3 sequence is CASQGIGTGNTGELFF. CDR3 nucleotides: TGTGCCTCCCAAGGAATAGGGACAGGTAACACCGGGGAGCTGTTTTTT.

The count of this clone is one. The chain couples TRBV5-1 to TRBJ2-2; TRBD1 matches at 9 bases. V dropped 5 bases and J dropped 6; count of bases not matched to a gene: 11. Germline loops: CDR1 SGHRS, CDR2 YFSETQ. CDR3 length equals 16 residues. CDR3 DNA sequence: TGCGCCAGCAGTGTCCGGGACAGGGTAATCGCCGGGGAGCTGTTTTTT. Translation gives CASSVRDRVIAGELFF. Drawing the rest from reference TRBV5-1 and TRBJ2-2, the complete variable domain is KAGVTQTPRYLIKTRGQQVTLSCSPISGHRSVSWYQQTPGQGLQFLFEYFSETQRNKGNFPGRFSGRQFSNSRSEMNVSTLELGDSALYLCASSVRDRVIAGELFFGEGSRLTVL.

The V gene is TRBV14, the J gene TRBJ1-6; no firm D call. The ends were cut back, 2 bases at V and 5 bases at J, with 16 bases in the middle. CDR1 and CDR2 from the germline V gene are SGHDN and FVKESK. This CDR3 comprises 17 residues. The chain's CDR3 is CASSQIGKAKNNSPLHF. CDR3 DNA: TGTGCCAGCAGCCAAATTGGGAAAGCGAAAAATAATTCACCCCTCCACTTT.

This chain connects TRBV3-1 (or the pseudogene TRBV3-2) to TRBJ2-5, with 8 bases that match TRBD2. Germline loops: CDR1 LGHDT, CDR2 YNNKEL (reference sequence). This CDR3 region has 20 residues. J gave up 5 bases and V 4 bases, and 24 bases lay outside the gene matches. The CDR3 DNA sequence: TGTGCCAGCAGCCCAAAAAGCCTCGGCCGCCCCGGGACTAGAAGGGAGACCCAGTACTTC. Amino acid sequence: CASSPKSLGRPGTRRETQYF.

The V call is TRBV6-5, the J call TRBJ2-5; D possibly matches TRBD1 or TRBD2 (5 bases each). There are 13 residues in the CDR3. The germline V and J ends were trimmed by 5 bases and 7 bases, with 14 bases remaining between them. Germline V CDR1 and CDR2: MNHEY, SVGAGI. The DNA of the CDR3 is TGTGCCAGCAGTCTTCAGGGAGCAGGGACCCAGTACTTC. It translates to CASSLQGAGTQYF.

This chain uses TRBV19 with TRBJ2-6; D not certain. Germline V gene lookup returns CDR1 LNHDA and CDR2 SQIVND (reference sequence). The CDR3 extends over 17 amino acids. The ends were cut back, 1 base at V and 0 bases at J, with 10 bases in the middle. CDR3 in DNA: TGTGCCAGTAGTATAGTGGTGGTGGGCTCTGGGGCCAACGTCCTGACTTTC. It specifies CASSIVVVGSGANVLTF.

V usage is TRBV7-9 and J usage is TRBJ2-5, with 13 bases identical to TRBD2. Germline lookup yields CDR1 SEHNR and CDR2 FQNEAQ (reference sequence). The CDR3 runs 16 residues. The junction had 4 bases not matched to a gene; V was cut back by 5 bases and J by 1 base. The CDR3 nucleotides read TGTGCCAGCAGCATCGGGACTAGCGGGACCCAAGAGACCCAGTACTTC. Translated: CASSIGTSGTQETQYF. Drawing the rest from reference TRBV7-9 and TRBJ2-5, the complete variable domain is DTGVSQNPRHKITKRGQNVTFRCDPISEHNRLYWYRQTLGQGPEFLTYFQNEAQLEKSRLLSDRFSAERPKGSFSTLEIQRTEQGDSAMYLCASSIGTSGTQETQYFGPGTRLLVL.

CDR3 loop: CASSSSRASGSSPLHF. The DNA for the CDR3 is TGTGCCAGCAGCTCCTCCAGGGCTTCGGGGTCTTCACCCCTCCACTTT. The chain is built from TRBV7-9 and TRBJ1-6; a possible D gene is TRBD1 (5 bases). This CDR3 spans 16 amino acids. Germline CDR1 SEHNR, CDR2 FQNEAQ (reference sequence). Trimming removed 4 bases at V and 9 bases at J, with 19 bases between. Using reference TRBV7-9 and TRBJ1-6 for the parts outside the CDR3, the full variable domain is DTGVSQNPRHKITKRGQNVTFRCDPISEHNRLYWYRQTLGQGPEFLTYFQNEAQLEKSRLLSDRFSAERPKGSFSTLEIQRTEQGDSAMYLCASSSSRASGSSPLHFGNGTRLTVT.

The chain uses TRBV30 and TRBJ2-1, with 8 bases matching TRBD2. Losses at the gene ends were 3 bases for V and 0 bases for J; bases not matched to a gene: 7. The CDR3 spans 16 residues. CDR1 is GTSNPN and CDR2 is SVGIG in the germline V gene (reference sequence). CDR3 protein: CAWSGGGLGSYNEQFF. The CDR3 DNA sequence: TGTGCCTGGAGCGGGGGGGGACTAGGCTCCTACAATGAGCAGTTCTTC. Complete variable domain (other parts from reference TRBV30 and TRBJ2-1): SQTIHQWPATLVQPVGSPLSLECTVEGTSNPNLYWYRQAAGRGLQLLFYSVGIGQISSEVPQNLSASRPQDRQFILSSKKLLLSDSGFYLCAWSGGGLGSYNEQFFGPGTRLTVL.

This clone was seen just once. The chain combines TRBV9 with TRBJ2-6; 7 nucleotides match TRBD2. The germline gives CDR1 SGDLS, CDR2 YYNGEE. Losses at the gene ends were 0 bases for V and 2 bases for J; bases not matched to a gene: 5. The CDR3 contains 17 residues. The CDR3 sequence: CASSVAGGSTGANVLTF. The CDR3 DNA reads as TGTGCCAGCAGCGTAGCAGGCGGGAGCACTGGGGCCAACGTCCTGACTTTC.

This chain uses TRBV3-1 (or the pseudogene TRBV3-2) with TRBJ1-2; a possible D gene is TRBD1 (6 bases). The V gene's germline CDR1 is LGHDT and CDR2 YNNKEL (reference sequence). V lost 1 base to trimming and J lost 3 bases, with 21 bases between them. The CDR3 extends over 18 amino acids. CDR3 sequence (DNA): TGTGCCAGCAGCCAAGCTCAGACACAGGGAGCTATGGACTATGGCTACACCTTC. Encoded protein: CASSQAQTQGAMDYGYTF.

This chain joins TRBV3-1 (or the pseudogene TRBV3-2) and TRBJ2-6; D unclear. The CDR3 length is 15 residues. Germline lookup yields CDR1 LGHDT and CDR2 YNNKEL (reference sequence). Trimming removed 8 bases at V and 2 bases at J, with 13 bases between. The CDR3 sequence is CASGRTQTGANVLTF. CDR3 bases: TGTGCCAGCGGACGGACCCAAACTGGGGCCAACGTCCTGACTTTC.